This T cell receptor beta chain stems from a study of blood T cell repertoires in COVID-19. Study-wide context: Some COVID-19 samples were acute and others convalescent; all came from the United States, Italy and Spain. Sample material is recorded as cDNA or gDNA derived from T cells, B-cell-depleted T cells, or PBMCs.

The V end lost 4 bases, the J end lost 3 bases, and 7 bases lay between the germline ends. Per germline, CDR1 PRHDT and CDR2 FYEKMQ (reference sequence). The CDR3 spans 12 residues. The method was immunoSEQ multiplex PCR; TCRdb's version includes in-frame clones alone and lacks a portion of them. The sample records about 480,000 clones, 88% being singletons. The sequence was obtained from a woman aged 40 to 50 who had recovered from COVID-19. This chain joins TRBV13 and TRBJ2-7; possible D gene TRBD1, 5 bases. The sequenced sample consisted of PBMCs or T cells enriched from blood (not recorded which). CDR3 DNA: TGTGCCAGCAGCTCGACAGTCTACGAGCAGTACTTC. Protein sequence: CASSSTVYEQYF.